The sequence of this T cell receptor (beta chain) was determined in a study of shared clonotypes between healthy human individuals. Broader study findings: Clonotypes that were shared across a few donors made up approximately 5% of naive CD4 clonotypes.

As to this clone: Its antigen is as yet unknown.

Sequencing used immunoSEQ multiplex PCR; TCRdb keeps in-frame clones, though not all of them. This table has 2 million or so clones, 85% to 95% appearing once. The CDR3 sequence is 16 residues long. CDR1 is MNHNY, CDR2 SVGAGI, per germline (reference sequence). The V gene end was trimmed by 4 bases and the J gene end by 9 bases; junction bases not matched to a gene: 10. The source of this sequence is a man aged 18 to 35 in good health. The source material was naive CD4+ T cells sorted from blood. Sample subset: CD45RA+ positively selected. The V call is TRBV6-6, the J call TRBJ2-1; 12 bases match TRBD1. Here the CDR3 reads CASSSSGTGGAGEQFF. The CDR3 DNA reads TGTGCCAGCAGTTCCTCCGGGACAGGGGGCGCGGGTGAGCAGTTCTTC.